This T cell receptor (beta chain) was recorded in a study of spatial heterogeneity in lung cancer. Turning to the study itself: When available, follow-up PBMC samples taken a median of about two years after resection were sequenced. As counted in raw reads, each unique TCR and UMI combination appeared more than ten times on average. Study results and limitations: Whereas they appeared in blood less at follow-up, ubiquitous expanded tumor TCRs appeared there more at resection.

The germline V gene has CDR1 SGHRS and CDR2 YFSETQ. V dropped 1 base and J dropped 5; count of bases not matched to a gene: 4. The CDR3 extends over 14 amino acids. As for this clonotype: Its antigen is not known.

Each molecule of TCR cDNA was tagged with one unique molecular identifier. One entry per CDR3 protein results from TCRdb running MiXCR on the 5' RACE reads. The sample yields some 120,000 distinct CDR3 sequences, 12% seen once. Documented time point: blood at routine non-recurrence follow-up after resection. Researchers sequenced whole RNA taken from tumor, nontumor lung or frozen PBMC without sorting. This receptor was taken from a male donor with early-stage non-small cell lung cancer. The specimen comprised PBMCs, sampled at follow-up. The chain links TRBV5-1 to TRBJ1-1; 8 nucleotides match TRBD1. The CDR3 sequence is CASSLQGAWTEAFF. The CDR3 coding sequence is TGCGCCAGCAGCTTGCAGGGGGCTTGGACTGAAGCTTTCTTT. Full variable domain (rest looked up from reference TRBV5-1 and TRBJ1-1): KAGVTQTPRYLIKTRGQQVTLSCSPISGHRSVSWYQQTPGQGLQFLFEYFSETQRNKGNFPGRFSGRQFSNSRSEMNVSTLELGDSALYLCASSLQGAWTEAFFGQGTRLTVV.